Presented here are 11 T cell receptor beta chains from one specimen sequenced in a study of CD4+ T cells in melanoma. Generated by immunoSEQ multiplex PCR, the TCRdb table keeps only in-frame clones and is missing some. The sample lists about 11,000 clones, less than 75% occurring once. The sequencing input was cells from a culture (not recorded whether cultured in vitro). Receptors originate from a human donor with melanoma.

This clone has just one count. In DNA form, the CDR3 reads TGTGCCAGCAGTTACTTTTCACAACAGGCTGAAGCTTTCTTT. Amino acid sequence: CASSYFSQQAEAFF. V and J are TRBV6-6 and TRBJ1-1, with D possibly being TRBD1 (5 bases). V lost 1 base, J lost 6 bases, and 12 bases lay in between. The CDR3 extends over 14 amino acids. CDR1 MNHNY and CDR2 SVGAGI come from the germline V gene (reference sequence).

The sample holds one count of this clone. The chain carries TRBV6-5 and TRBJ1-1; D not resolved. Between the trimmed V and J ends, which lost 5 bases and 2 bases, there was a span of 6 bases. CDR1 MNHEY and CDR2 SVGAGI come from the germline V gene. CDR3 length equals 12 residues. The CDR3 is CASSPSNTEAFF. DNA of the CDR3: TGTGCCAGCAGTCCCTCTAACACTGAAGCTTTCTTT.

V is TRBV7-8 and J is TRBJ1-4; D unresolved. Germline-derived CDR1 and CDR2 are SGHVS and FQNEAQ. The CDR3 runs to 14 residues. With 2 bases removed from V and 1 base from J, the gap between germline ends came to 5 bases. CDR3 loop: CASSLLVTNEKLFF. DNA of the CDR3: TGTGCCAGCAGCTTATTGGTAACTAATGAAAAACTGTTTTTT.

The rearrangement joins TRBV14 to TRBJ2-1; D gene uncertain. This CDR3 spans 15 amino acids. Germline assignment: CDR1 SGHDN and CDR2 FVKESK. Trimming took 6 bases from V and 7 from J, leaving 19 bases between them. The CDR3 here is CASSSLAGRRNEQFF. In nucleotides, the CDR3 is TGTGCCAGCAGTTCCTTGGCCGGACGTCGGAATGAGCAGTTCTTC.

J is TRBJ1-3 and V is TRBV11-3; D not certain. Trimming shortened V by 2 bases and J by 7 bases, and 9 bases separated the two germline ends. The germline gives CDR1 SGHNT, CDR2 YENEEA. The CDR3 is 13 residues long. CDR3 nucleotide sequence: TGTGCCAGCAGCTTAAGTGGAGGGAACACCATATATTTT. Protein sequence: CASSLSGGNTIYF.

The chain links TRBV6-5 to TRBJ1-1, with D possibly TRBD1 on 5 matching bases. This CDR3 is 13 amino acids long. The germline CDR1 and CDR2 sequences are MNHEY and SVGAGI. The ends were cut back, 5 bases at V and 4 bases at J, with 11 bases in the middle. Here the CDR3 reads CASSDQGTTEAFF. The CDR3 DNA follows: TGTGCCAGCAGTGATCAGGGCACCACTGAAGCTTTCTTT.

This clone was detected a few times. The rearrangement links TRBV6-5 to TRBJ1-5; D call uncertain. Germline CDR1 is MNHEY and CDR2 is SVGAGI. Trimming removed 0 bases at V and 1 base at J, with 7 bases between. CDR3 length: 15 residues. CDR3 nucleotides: TGTGCCAGCAGTTACTCGGCCGACAGCAATCAGCCCCAGCATTTT. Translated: CASSYSADSNQPQHF.

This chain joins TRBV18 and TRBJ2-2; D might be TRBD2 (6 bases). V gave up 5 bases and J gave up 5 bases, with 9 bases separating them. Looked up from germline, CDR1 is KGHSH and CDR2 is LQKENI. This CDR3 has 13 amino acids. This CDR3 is CASSRGLTGELFF. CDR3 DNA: TGTGCCAGCTCAAGGGGACTTACCGGGGAGCTGTTTTTT.

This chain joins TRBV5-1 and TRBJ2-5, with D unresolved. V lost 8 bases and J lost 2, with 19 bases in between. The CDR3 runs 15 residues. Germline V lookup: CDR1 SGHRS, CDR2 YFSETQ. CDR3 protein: CASTSQAGRQETQYF. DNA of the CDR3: TGCGCCAGTACTTCGCAGGCAGGAAGGCAAGAGACCCAGTACTTC.

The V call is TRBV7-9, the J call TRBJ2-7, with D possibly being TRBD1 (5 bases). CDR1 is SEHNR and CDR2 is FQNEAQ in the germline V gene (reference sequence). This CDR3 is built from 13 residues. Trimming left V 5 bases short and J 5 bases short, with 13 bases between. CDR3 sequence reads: CASSLPWGHEQYF. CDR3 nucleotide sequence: TGTGCCAGCAGCCTTCCGTGGGGCCACGAGCAGTACTTC.

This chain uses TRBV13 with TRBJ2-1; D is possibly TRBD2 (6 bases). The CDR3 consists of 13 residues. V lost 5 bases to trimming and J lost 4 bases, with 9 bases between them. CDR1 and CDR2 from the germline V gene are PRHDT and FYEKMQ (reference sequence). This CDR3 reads CASSPRGYNEQFF. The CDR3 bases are TGTGCCAGCAGCCCGCGGGGTTACAATGAGCAGTTCTTC.